Following are 2 T cell receptor beta chains from one sample sequenced in a study of neoadjuvant anti-PD-1 for oral cavity cancer. Using immunoSEQ multiplex PCR, the repertoire was profiled, and TCRdb retains in-frame clones only, with some absent. This table holds approximately 83,000 clones, more than 80% found once. The specimen was PBMCs, collected before nivolumab (anti-PD-1) treatment. The receptors come from a person aged 40 to 85 with oral cavity squamous cell carcinoma.

This clone was seen just once. This chain connects TRBV2 to TRBJ2-5, with a tentative D call TRBD2 (7 bases). V lost 9 bases and J lost 2, with 13 bases in between. Germline V CDR1 and CDR2: SNHLY, FYNNEI. The CDR3 spans 13 residues. CDR3 residues: CARGASGQETQYF. CDR3 DNA sequence: TGTGCCAGGGGGGCTAGCGGACAAGAGACCCAGTACTTC.

J is TRBJ2-1 and V is TRBV4-2, with a weak D call TRBD2 (6 bases). Deletions cut 4 bases from V and 8 bases from J, with 21 bases between. This CDR3 comprises 16 residues. CDR1 is LGHNA, CDR2 YNFKEQ, per germline. CDR3 in amino acids: CASSREFGTPGDEQFF. DNA for the CDR3: TGTGCCAGCAGCCGAGAATTCGGGACTCCGGGGGATGAGCAGTTCTTC.